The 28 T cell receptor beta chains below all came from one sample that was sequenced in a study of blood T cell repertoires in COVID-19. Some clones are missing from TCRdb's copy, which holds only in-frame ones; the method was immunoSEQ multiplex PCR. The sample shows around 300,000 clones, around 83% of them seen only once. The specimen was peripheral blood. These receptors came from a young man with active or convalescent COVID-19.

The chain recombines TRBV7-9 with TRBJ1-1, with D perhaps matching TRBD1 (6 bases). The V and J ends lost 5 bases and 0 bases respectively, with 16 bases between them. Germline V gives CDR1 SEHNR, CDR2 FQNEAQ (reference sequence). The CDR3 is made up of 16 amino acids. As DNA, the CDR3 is TGTGCCAGCAGCGGCAGAGGGGGGGTCTTGAACACTGAAGCTTTCTTT. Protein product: CASSGRGGVLNTEAFF. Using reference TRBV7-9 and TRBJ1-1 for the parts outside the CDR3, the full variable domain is DTGVSQNPRHKITKRGQNVTFRCDPISEHNRLYWYRQTLGQGPEFLTYFQNEAQLEKSRLLSDRFSAERPKGSFSTLEIQRTEQGDSAMYLCASSGRGGVLNTEAFFGQGTRLTVV.

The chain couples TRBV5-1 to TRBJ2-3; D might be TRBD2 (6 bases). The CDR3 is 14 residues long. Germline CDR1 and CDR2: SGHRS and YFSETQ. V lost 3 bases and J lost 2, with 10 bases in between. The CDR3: CASSSAGTTDTQYF. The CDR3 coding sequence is TGCGCCAGCAGCTCCGCGGGGACCACAGATACGCAGTATTTT. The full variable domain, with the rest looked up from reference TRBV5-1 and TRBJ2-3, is KAGVTQTPRYLIKTRGQQVTLSCSPISGHRSVSWYQQTPGQGLQFLFEYFSETQRNKGNFPGRFSGRQFSNSRSEMNVSTLELGDSALYLCASSSAGTTDTQYFGPGTRLTVL.

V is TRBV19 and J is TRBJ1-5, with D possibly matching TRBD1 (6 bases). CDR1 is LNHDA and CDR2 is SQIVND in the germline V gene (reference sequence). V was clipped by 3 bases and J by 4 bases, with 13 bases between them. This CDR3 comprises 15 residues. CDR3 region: CASSIWEGGNQPQHF. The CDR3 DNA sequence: TGTGCCAGTAGTATCTGGGAGGGGGGTAATCAGCCCCAGCATTTT.

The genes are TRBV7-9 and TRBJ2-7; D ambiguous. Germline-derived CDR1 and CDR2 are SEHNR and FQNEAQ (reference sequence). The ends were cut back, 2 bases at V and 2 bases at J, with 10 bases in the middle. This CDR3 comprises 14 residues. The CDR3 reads CASSLYAGAYEQYF. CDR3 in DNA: TGTGCCAGCAGCTTATATGCCGGAGCCTACGAGCAGTACTTC.

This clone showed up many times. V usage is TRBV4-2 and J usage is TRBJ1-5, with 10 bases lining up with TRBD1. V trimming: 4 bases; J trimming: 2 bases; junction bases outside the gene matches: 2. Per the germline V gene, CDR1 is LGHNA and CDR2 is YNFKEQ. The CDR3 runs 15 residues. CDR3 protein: CASSPGQGGNQPQHF. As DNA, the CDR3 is TGTGCCAGCAGCCCTGGACAGGGGGGCAATCAGCCCCAGCATTTT.

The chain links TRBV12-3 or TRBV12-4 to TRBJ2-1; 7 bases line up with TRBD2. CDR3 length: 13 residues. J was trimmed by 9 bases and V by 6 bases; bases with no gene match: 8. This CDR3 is CASSRLASGEQFF. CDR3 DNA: TGTGCCAGCAGCCGCCTCGCTAGCGGTGAGCAGTTCTTC.

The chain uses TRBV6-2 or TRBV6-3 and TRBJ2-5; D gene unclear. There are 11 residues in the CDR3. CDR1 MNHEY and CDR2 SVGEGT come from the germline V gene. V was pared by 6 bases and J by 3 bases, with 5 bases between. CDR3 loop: CASSPKETQYF. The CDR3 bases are TGTGCCAGCAGCCCCAAAGAGACCCAGTACTTC.

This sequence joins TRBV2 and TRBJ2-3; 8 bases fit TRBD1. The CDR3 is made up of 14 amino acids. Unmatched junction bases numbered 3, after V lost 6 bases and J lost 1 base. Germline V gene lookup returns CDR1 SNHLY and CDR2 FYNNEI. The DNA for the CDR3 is TGTGCCAGCAGGGAGACAGGGGGCACAGATACGCAGTATTTT. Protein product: CASRETGGTDTQYF.

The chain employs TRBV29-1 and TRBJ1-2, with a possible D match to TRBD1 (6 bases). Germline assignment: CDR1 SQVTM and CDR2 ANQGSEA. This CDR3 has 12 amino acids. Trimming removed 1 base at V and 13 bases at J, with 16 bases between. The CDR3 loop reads CSVEVRGKGGTF. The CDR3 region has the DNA TGCAGCGTTGAAGTCAGGGGCAAGGGTGGCACCTTC.

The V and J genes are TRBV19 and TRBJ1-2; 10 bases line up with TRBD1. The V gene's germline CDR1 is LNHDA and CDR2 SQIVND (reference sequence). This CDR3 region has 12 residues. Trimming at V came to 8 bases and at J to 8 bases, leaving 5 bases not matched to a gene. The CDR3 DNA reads TGTGCCAGTGCGACAGGGGGCATAGGCTACACCTTC. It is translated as CASATGGIGYTF.

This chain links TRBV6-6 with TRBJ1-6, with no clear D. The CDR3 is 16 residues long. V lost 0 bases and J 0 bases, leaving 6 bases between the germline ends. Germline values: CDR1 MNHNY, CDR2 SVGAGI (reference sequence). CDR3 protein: CASSYSYSSYNSPLHF. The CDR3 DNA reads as TGTGCCAGCAGTTACTCGTACAGCTCCTATAATTCACCCCTCCACTTT.

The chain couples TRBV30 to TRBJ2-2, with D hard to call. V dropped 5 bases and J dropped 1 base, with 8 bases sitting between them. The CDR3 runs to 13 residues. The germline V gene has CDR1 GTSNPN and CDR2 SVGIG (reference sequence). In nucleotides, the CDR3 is TGTGCCTGGGGTGCAGAGAACACCGGGGAGCTGTTTTTT. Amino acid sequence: CAWGAENTGELFF. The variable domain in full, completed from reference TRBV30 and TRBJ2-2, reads SQTIHQWPATLVQPVGSPLSLECTVEGTSNPNLYWYRQAAGRGLQLLFYSVGIGQISSEVPQNLSASRPQDRQFILSSKKLLLSDSGFYLCAWGAENTGELFFGEGSRLTVL.

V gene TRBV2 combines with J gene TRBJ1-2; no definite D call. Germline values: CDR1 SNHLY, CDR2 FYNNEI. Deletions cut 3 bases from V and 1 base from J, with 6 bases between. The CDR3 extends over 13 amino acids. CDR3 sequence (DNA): TGTGCCAGCAGTGATTTCCTTAACTATGGCTACACCTTC. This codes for CASSDFLNYGYTF.

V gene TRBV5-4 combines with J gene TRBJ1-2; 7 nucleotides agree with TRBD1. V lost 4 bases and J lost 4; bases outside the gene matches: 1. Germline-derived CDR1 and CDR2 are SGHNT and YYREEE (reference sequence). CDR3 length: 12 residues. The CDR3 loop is CASSGTAYGYTF. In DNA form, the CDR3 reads TGTGCCAGCAGCGGGACAGCCTATGGCTACACCTTC.

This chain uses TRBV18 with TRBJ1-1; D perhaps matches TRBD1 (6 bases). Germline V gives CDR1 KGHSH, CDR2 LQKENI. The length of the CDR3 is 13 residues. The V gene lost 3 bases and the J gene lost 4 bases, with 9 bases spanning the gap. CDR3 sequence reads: CASSPRGGTEAFF. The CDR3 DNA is TGTGCCAGCTCACCCCGAGGGGGCACTGAAGCTTTCTTT. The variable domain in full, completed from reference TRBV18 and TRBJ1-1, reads NAGVMQNPRHLVRRRGQEARLRCSPMKGHSHVYWYRQLPEEGLKFMVYLQKENIIDESGMPKERFSAEFPKEGPSILRIQQVVRGDSAAYFCASSPRGGTEAFFGQGTRLTVV.

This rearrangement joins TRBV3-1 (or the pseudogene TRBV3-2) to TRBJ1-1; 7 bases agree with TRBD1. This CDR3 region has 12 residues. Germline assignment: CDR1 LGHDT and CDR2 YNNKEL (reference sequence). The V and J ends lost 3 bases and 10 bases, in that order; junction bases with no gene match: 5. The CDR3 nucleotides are TGTGCCAGCAGCCAGGGGGACAGTAGAGCTTTCTTT. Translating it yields CASSQGDSRAFF.

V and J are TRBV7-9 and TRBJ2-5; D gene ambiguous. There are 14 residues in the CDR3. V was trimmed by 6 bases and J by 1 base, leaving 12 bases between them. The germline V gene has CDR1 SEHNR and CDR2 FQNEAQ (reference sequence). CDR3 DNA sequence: TGTGCCAGCAGGGCCAGCGCATCCCAAGAGACCCAGTACTTC. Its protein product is CASRASASQETQYF.

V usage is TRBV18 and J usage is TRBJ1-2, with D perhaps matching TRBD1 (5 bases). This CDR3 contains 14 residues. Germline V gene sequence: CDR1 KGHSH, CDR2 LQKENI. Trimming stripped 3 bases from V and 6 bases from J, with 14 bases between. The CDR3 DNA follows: TGTGCCAGCTCACCCCCCCGGGGGGAACATGGCTACACCTTC. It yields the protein CASSPPRGEHGYTF. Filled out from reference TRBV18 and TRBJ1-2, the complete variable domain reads NAGVMQNPRHLVRRRGQEARLRCSPMKGHSHVYWYRQLPEEGLKFMVYLQKENIIDESGMPKERFSAEFPKEGPSILRIQQVVRGDSAAYFCASSPPRGEHGYTFGSGTRLTVV.

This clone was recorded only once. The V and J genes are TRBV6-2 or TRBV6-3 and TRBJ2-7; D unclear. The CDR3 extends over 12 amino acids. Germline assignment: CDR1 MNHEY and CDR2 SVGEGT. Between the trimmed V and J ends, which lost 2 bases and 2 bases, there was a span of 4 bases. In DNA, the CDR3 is TGTGCCAGCAGTTACGCGGCCTACGAGCAGTACTTC. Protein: CASSYAAYEQYF.

CDR3 in DNA: TGTGCCAGCAGCCTGGGTAGCGGGGTCCAAGAGACCCAGTACTTC. This translates into CASSLGSGVQETQYF. V is TRBV5-4 and J is TRBJ2-5, with 8 bases aligning to TRBD2. The CDR3 is 15 residues long. Trimming removed 4 bases from V and 1 base from J; junction bases left unmatched: 6. Germline assignment: CDR1 SGHNT and CDR2 YYREEE (reference sequence).

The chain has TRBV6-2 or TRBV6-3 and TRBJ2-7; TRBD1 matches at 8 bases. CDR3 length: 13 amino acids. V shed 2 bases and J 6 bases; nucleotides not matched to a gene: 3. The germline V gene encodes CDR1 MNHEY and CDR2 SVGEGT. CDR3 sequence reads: CASSYIDRGEQYF. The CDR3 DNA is TGTGCCAGCAGTTACATAGACAGGGGCGAGCAGTACTTC.

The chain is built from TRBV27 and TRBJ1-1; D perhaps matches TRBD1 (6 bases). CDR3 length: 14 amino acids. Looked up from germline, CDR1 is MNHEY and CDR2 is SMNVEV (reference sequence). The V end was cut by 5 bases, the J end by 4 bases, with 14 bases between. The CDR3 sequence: CASSPRGAGTEAFF. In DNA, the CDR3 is TGTGCCAGCAGTCCCCGGGGGGCTGGCACTGAAGCTTTCTTT.

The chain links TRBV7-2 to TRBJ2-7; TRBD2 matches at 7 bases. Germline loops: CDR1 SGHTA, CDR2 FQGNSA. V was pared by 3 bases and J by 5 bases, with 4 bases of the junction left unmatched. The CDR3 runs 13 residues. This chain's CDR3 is CASSLAGVDEQYF. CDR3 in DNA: TGTGCCAGCAGCTTGGCGGGAGTTGACGAGCAGTACTTC.

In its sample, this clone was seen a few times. The CDR3 loop reads CASSRDYNNEQFF. CDR3 coding DNA: TGTGCCAGCAGCCGGGACTACAACAATGAGCAGTTCTTC. V and J are TRBV5-4 and TRBJ2-1; 7 bases line up with TRBD2. The V and J ends lost 4 bases and 5 bases, in that order; junction bases with no gene match: 3. The CDR3 covers 13 residues. Germline V gene lookup returns CDR1 SGHNT and CDR2 YYREEE (reference sequence).

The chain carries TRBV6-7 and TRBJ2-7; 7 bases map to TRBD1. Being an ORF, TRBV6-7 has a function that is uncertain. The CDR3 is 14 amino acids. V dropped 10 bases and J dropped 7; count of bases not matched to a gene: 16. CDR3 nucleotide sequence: TGTGCCATGCAACCACCACAGGGGCTTTTGGAGCAGTACTTC. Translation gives CAMQPPQGLLEQYF.

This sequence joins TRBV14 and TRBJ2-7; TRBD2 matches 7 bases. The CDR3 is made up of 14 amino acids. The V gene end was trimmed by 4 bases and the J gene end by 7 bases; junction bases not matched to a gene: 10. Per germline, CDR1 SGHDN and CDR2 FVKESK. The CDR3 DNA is TGTGCCAGCAGCCTCCTTGGTCCAGCGGGGGAGCAGTACTTC. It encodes CASSLLGPAGEQYF.

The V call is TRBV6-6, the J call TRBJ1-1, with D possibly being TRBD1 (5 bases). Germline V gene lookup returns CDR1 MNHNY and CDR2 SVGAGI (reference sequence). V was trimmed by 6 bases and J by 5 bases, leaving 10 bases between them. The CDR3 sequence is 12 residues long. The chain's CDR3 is CASRPTDTEAFF. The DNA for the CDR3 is TGTGCCAGCAGACCGACAGATACTGAAGCTTTCTTT.

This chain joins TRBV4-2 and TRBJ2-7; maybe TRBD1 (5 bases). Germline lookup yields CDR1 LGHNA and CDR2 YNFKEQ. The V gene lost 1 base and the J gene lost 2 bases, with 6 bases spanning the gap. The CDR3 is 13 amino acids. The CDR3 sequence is CASSQGQPYEQYF. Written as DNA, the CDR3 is TGTGCCAGCAGCCAAGGACAGCCCTACGAGCAGTACTTC.